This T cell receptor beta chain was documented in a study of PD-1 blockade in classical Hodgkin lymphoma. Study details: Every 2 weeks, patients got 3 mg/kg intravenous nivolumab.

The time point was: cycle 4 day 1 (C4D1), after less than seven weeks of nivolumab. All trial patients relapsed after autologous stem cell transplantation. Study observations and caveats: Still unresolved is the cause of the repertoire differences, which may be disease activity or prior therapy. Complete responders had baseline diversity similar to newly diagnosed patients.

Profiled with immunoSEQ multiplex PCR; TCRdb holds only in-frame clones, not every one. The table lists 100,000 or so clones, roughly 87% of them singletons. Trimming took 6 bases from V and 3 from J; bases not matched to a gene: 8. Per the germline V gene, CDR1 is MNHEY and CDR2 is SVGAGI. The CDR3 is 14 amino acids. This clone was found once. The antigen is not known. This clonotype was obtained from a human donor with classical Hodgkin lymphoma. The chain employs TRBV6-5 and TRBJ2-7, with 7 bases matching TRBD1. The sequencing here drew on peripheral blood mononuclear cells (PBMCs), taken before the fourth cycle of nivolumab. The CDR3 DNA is TGTGCCAGCAGCCGTAGACAGGGCAACTACGAGCAGTACTTC. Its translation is CASSRRQGNYEQYF.